The 9 T cell receptor beta chains presented below share a single source sample, sequenced in a study of metastatic and nonmetastatic thyroid tumors. Through MiXCR, TCRdb re-clonotyped the PCR reads. The sample has approximately 17,000 clones, around a quarter seen once; the top ten hold around 15%. All patients were treatment-naive before thyroid surgery. Sequenced material: tumor tissue. The source of these receptors is a female donor with papillary thyroid cancer or a benign thyroid nodule (not recorded which). Some clones in this sample may be carry-over from other donors' samples.

This clone was observed at least ten times. J is TRBJ2-3 and V is TRBV28; tentatively, D is TRBD1 or TRBD2 (6 bases each). There are 14 residues in the CDR3. Trimming cost V 6 bases and J 3 bases, with 13 bases left between them. Germline lookup yields CDR1 MDHEN and CDR2 SYDVKM. The CDR3 is CASSRGGPTDTQYF. Written as DNA, the CDR3 is TGTGCCAGCAGCCGAGGGGGGCCTACAGATACGCAGTATTTT.

This clone came up a few times. The V and J genes are TRBV28 and TRBJ2-7; either TRBD1 or TRBD2 may supply D (5 bases each). The CDR3 extends over 13 amino acids. Germline CDR1 MDHEN, CDR2 SYDVKM. V lost 10 bases and J 11 bases, leaving 24 bases between the germline ends. CDR3 in DNA: TGTGCCATCGGGGCGGTCCTCCCCTGGGAGAAGTACTTC. It translates to CAIGAVLPWEKYF.

The chain uses TRBV11-2 and TRBJ1-2, with D perhaps TRBD1 (5 bases). V shed 1 base and J shed 5 bases, with 17 bases lying between them. CDR3 length: 16 residues. Germline CDR1 and CDR2: SGHAT and FQNNGV. CDR3 sequence reads: CASSLVSWGDFYGYTF. CDR3 nucleotide sequence: TGTGCCAGCAGCTTAGTTAGCTGGGGCGATTTTTATGGCTACACCTTC.

The chain joins TRBV6-1 to TRBJ1-5; 8 nucleotides agree with TRBD1. The CDR3 covers 16 residues. The germline gives CDR1 MNHNS, CDR2 SASEGT. V lost 0 bases to trimming and J lost 7 bases; unmatched junction nucleotides: 8. The CDR3 reads CASSEAAQGGGQPQHF. Written as DNA, the CDR3 is TGTGCCAGCAGTGAAGCGGCACAGGGGGGCGGGCAGCCCCAGCATTTT.

The V gene is TRBV4-3, the J gene TRBJ2-5; D is unclear. Trimming removed 1 base from V and 4 bases from J, with 10 bases in between. The CDR3 extends over 14 amino acids. Germline CDR1 LGHNA, CDR2 YSLEER. CDR3: CASSQGLVSETQYF. The DNA for the CDR3 is TGCGCCAGCAGCCAAGGCCTCGTGTCAGAGACCCAGTACTTC.

The chain combines TRBV6-2 or TRBV6-3 with TRBJ2-7; the match to TRBD2 covers 7 bases. Germline values: CDR1 MNHEY, CDR2 SVGEGT. J lost 1 base, V lost 2 bases, and 8 bases had no gene match. This CDR3 spans 16 amino acids. CDR3 region: CASSYGLAEQSYEQYF. As DNA, the CDR3 is TGTGCCAGCAGTTACGGGCTAGCGGAACAGTCCTACGAGCAGTACTTC.

Comments on this clone: One end of the junction varies from germline; a read error may be responsible. This CDR3 is also generated by other DNA sequences in the sample. The J gene is TRBJ2-1, the V gene TRBV7-8, with D possibly being TRBD2 (5 bases). There are 14 residues in the CDR3. Germline V lookup: CDR1 SGHVS, CDR2 FQNEAQ. The CDR3 bases are TGTGCCAGCAGTCCAACCGAGTCGGCCAGCGGTGGGTTGTTC. It specifies CASSPTESASGGLF. Using reference TRBV7-8 and TRBJ2-1 for the parts outside the CDR3, the full variable domain is GAGVSQSPRYKVAKRGQDVALRCDPISGHVSLFWYQQALGQGPEFLTYFQNEAQLDKSGLPSDRFFAERPEGSVSTLKIQRTQQEDSAVYLCASSPTESASGGLFGPGTRLTVL.

There are a few counts of this clone. This chain connects TRBV6-1 to TRBJ1-2; D not certain. The CDR3 runs 14 residues. Trimming removed 10 bases at V and 3 bases at J, with 18 bases between. In germline, CDR1 is MNHNS, CDR2 SASEGT. The CDR3 sequence is CANSPWEGHYGYTF. CDR3 nucleotides: TGTGCCAACAGCCCCTGGGAAGGACACTATGGCTACACCTTC.

This clone appeared a few times. One base away lies a much larger clone, so this may be a sequencing read error. The CDR3 sequence is CASIFTLTNTEAFF. The CDR3 bases are TGTGCCAGCATCTTTACTCTCACGAACACTGAAGCTTTCTTT. The V call is TRBV28, the J call TRBJ1-1; D is unclear. V was trimmed by 7 bases and J by 1 base, leaving 13 bases between them. Germline values: CDR1 MDHEN, CDR2 SYDVKM. The CDR3 has 14 residues.